The clone carrying this TCR beta chain turned up a few times. Antigen specificity is unknown. Peripheral blood genomic DNA, not sorted cells or RNA, was the template. This CDR3 region has 14 residues. Germline loops: CDR1 SGHKS, CDR2 YYEKEE (reference sequence). With 4 bases removed from V and 5 bases from J, the gap between germline ends came to 15 bases. These data belong to a study of T cell repertoires in aging, cancer and after chemotherapy. In the study overall: Six age groups, ranging from 30 or younger to 70 or older, included the donors. The full dataset contained several million TCR reads.

A mixed TRB-A/B primer pool amplified rearranged TRB by multiplex touch-down PCR. TCRdb processed the multiplex PCR reads anew with MiXCR; each CDR3 protein has one entry. The sample includes some 2,800 distinct CDR3 sequences, under 40% of them seen just once. Study-level findings and limits: In healthy donors, age-related TCR diversity loss mainly reflected lost richness.

The TCR comes from a human donor with a solid tumor. Material for sequencing was blood. The V gene is TRBV5-5, the J gene TRBJ2-5, with a possible D match to TRBD2 (6 bases). The CDR3 DNA sequence: TGTGCCAGCAGCCGGATCGGGAGAGAGGAGACCCAGTACTTC. Its protein product is CASSRIGREETQYF.